This passage covers 22 T cell receptor beta chains from one sample sequenced in a study of cytomegalovirus exposure and HLA in healthy donors. Primers: 60 Vbeta forward and 13 Jbeta reverse. Repertoires were generated with immunoSEQ multiplex PCR, while TCRdb's copy carries only in-frame clones and drops some. The sample consists of roughly 120,000 clones, around 83% of them appearing once. Sequenced: PBMCs. The receptors were gathered from a woman aged 18-30 years in good health and CMV-seropositive.

The V call is TRBV18, the J call TRBJ1-4, with TRBD1 as a possible D gene (6 bases). The CDR3 covers 13 residues. In germline, CDR1 is KGHSH, CDR2 LQKENI. Trimming pared 3 bases from V and 10 bases from J, leaving 12 bases between. The CDR3 bases are TGTGCCAGCTCACCGTACGGGGGGGCAAAACTGTTTTTT. It specifies CASSPYGGAKLFF.

The rearrangement uses TRBV7-2 and TRBJ2-3; 10 bases agree with TRBD2. The CDR3 is made up of 14 amino acids. Germline V gene data show CDR1 as SGHTA and CDR2 as FQGNSA. The V gene end was trimmed by 4 bases and the J gene end by 7 bases; junction bases not matched to a gene: 5. CDR3 nucleotides: TGTGCCAGCAGCTCCTCTAGCGGGGGAAATACGCAGTATTTT. The encoded protein is CASSSSSGGNTQYF.

This chain links TRBV5-1 with TRBJ2-3, with 8 bases identical to TRBD2. CDR3 length: 15 residues. Germline trimming cut 2 bases from V and 4 bases from J; bases unmatched to any gene: 6. Germline assignment: CDR1 SGHRS and CDR2 YFSETQ. CDR3 DNA: TGCGCCAGCAGCTTAGCGGGGGCCCCATCAGATACGCAGTATTTT. Amino acid sequence: CASSLAGAPSDTQYF.

The chain links TRBV9 to TRBJ1-2, with 7 bases lining up with TRBD1. The CDR3 is 16 amino acids. Germline lookup yields CDR1 SGDLS and CDR2 YYNGEE. V shed 2 bases, J shed 1 base, and the junction held 8 bases outside the gene matches. The CDR3 region is CASSVASGGLNYGYTF. In nucleotides, the CDR3 is TGTGCCAGCAGCGTGGCATCAGGGGGGCTTAACTATGGCTACACCTTC.

The gene calls are TRBV6-1 and TRBJ1-1; no firm D call. Germline lookup yields CDR1 MNHNS and CDR2 SASEGT. Trimming removed 4 bases at V and 3 bases at J, with 6 bases between. The CDR3 extends over 12 amino acids. The CDR3 DNA reads TGTGCCAGCAGTGGGCAGTACACTGAAGCTTTCTTT. Translating it yields CASSGQYTEAFF.

V is TRBV5-6 and J is TRBJ2-5; TRBD2 aligns across 12 bases. CDR1 is SGHDT, CDR2 YYEEEE, per germline. The junction had 3 bases not matched to a gene; V was cut back by 4 bases and J by 2 bases. This CDR3 is built from 15 residues. DNA for the CDR3: TGTGCCAGCAGCAAAGGGACTAGCGGGCAAGAGACCCAGTACTTC. Its protein product is CASSKGTSGQETQYF.

This chain uses TRBV7-9 with TRBJ2-5; 9 nucleotides match TRBD2. CDR3 length equals 19 residues. Germline CDR1 and CDR2: SEHNR and FQNEAQ (reference sequence). Trimming cost V 2 bases and J 0 bases; bases outside gene matches: 13. The CDR3 coding sequence is TGTGCCAGCAGCTTACCAGCGCGGGTTACTAGCGGGCACCAAGAGACCCAGTACTTC. Translating gives CASSLPARVTSGHQETQYF.

This clone was seen more than once but under ten times. V and J are TRBV4-1 and TRBJ2-1; weak D call: TRBD2 (7 bases). The V gene's germline CDR1 is MGHRA and CDR2 YSYEKL. V lost 1 base, J lost 2 bases, and 12 bases lay in between. CDR3 length: 16 residues. CDR3 DNA sequence: TGCGCCAGCAGCCAAGGCGGGGGCCCAACCTACAATGAGCAGTTCTTC. Its protein product is CASSQGGGPTYNEQFF.

This chain links TRBV7-9 with TRBJ1-1, with 9 bases identical to TRBD1. The V gene's germline CDR1 is SEHNR and CDR2 FQNEAQ (reference sequence). There are 18 residues in the CDR3. Unmatched junction bases numbered 20, after V lost 5 bases and J lost 7 bases. The CDR3 here is CASSPRPGEGQGYGEAFF. As DNA, the CDR3 is TGTGCCAGCAGCCCACGTCCGGGGGAGGGACAGGGTTACGGTGAAGCTTTCTTT.

The genes are TRBV4-1 and TRBJ1-6; D is uncertain. V was cut by 1 base and J by 6 bases, with 16 bases left in between. CDR1 is MGHRA and CDR2 is YSYEKL in the germline V gene. The CDR3 covers 17 residues. CDR3 protein: CASSQGGPWPSNSPLHF. DNA for the CDR3: TGCGCCAGCAGCCAAGGTGGTCCTTGGCCCAGTAATTCACCCCTCCACTTT.

The V call is TRBV30, the J call TRBJ2-1; TRBD2 is a possible D gene (5 bases). V dropped 1 base and J dropped 9 bases, with 10 bases sitting between them. The CDR3 is 12 amino acids. Looked up from germline, CDR1 is GTSNPN and CDR2 is SVGIG (reference sequence). Here the CDR3 reads CAWSAGLGEQFF. The DNA for the CDR3 is TGTGCCTGGAGTGCGGGGTTGGGTGAGCAGTTCTTC.

The rearrangement uses TRBV19 and TRBJ2-1, with TRBD1 identical over 7 bases. The V gene's germline CDR1 is LNHDA and CDR2 SQIVND (reference sequence). Trimming removed 5 bases from V and 8 bases from J; junction bases left unmatched: 3. There are 12 residues in the CDR3. CDR3 protein: CASSVDRDEQFF. CDR3 bases: TGTGCCAGTAGTGTCGACAGGGATGAGCAGTTCTTC.

This clone has only a few counts. This sequence joins TRBV25-1 and TRBJ2-1; D may be TRBD2 (5 bases). V dropped 5 bases and J dropped 8 bases, with 16 bases sitting between them. The germline CDR1 and CDR2 sequences are MGHDK and SYGVNS. The CDR3 totals 14 residues. CDR3 bases: TGTGCCAGCAGTCTTAAAAGAGGGAACGATGAGCAGTTCTTC. Amino acids: CASSLKRGNDEQFF.

The rearrangement joins TRBV5-4 to TRBJ1-2; D perhaps matches TRBD1 (6 bases). The V end was cut by 6 bases, the J end by 3 bases, with 12 bases between. The CDR3 contains 13 residues. Germline lookup yields CDR1 SGHNT and CDR2 YYREEE (reference sequence). CDR3 DNA sequence: TGTGCCAGCATCCAACAGGGTTACTATGGCTACACCTTC. Translating gives CASIQQGYYGYTF.

The gene calls are TRBV25-1 and TRBJ1-2; no definite D call. The germline V and J ends were trimmed by 7 bases and 13 bases, with 16 bases remaining between them. Germline CDR1 is MGHDK and CDR2 is SYGVNS. The CDR3 has 11 residues. The CDR3, as DNA: TGTGCCAGCACTCCCGGGGATTATATCACCTTC. Translating gives CASTPGDYITF.

The rearrangement links TRBV5-1 to TRBJ2-7; 8 positions match TRBD2. Trimming cost V 0 bases and J 2 bases; bases outside gene matches: 7. The CDR3 consists of 16 residues. Germline V gives CDR1 SGHRS, CDR2 YFSETQ. The CDR3 reads CASSLGGSGAAYEQYF. The DNA for the CDR3 is TGCGCCAGCAGCTTGGGGGGTAGCGGGGCCGCCTACGAGCAGTACTTC.

The V and J genes are TRBV6-1 and TRBJ1-2; 9 bases are shared with TRBD1. The CDR3 runs to 15 residues. Trimming took 5 bases from V and 4 from J; bases not matched to a gene: 8. Germline V lookup: CDR1 MNHNS, CDR2 SASEGT. In DNA form, the CDR3 reads TGTGCCAGCAGTCGCCGGGACAGGGTATCCTATGGCTACACCTTC. Residues: CASSRRDRVSYGYTF.

The chain has TRBV19 and TRBJ1-3; the D is unclear. Germline V gives CDR1 LNHDA, CDR2 SQIVND (reference sequence). Trimming took 3 bases from V and 5 from J, leaving 5 bases between them. The CDR3 loop spans 12 amino acids. As DNA, the CDR3 is TGTGCCAGTAGTATGTCCAGAAACACCATATATTTT. Its protein product is CASSMSRNTIYF.

The rearrangement uses TRBV5-4 and TRBJ2-2; 11 bases line up with TRBD2. J lost 6 bases, V lost 4 bases, and 8 bases had no gene match. This CDR3 region has 16 residues. Germline V gives CDR1 SGHNT, CDR2 YYREEE (reference sequence). The CDR3 protein is CASSSVGLADSGELFF. As DNA, the CDR3 is TGTGCCAGCAGCAGCGTGGGACTAGCGGATTCCGGGGAGCTGTTTTTT.

This clone has just one count. The chain carries TRBV5-1 and TRBJ2-2, with a possible D match to TRBD2 (7 bases). The CDR3 runs 16 residues. Germline V gene lookup returns CDR1 SGHRS and CDR2 YFSETQ. V was pared by 0 bases and J by 9 bases, with 18 bases between. The CDR3 region has the DNA TGCGCCAGCAGCTTGGTCGGGGGGCAGGATACCTGGGAGCTGTTTTTT. It specifies CASSLVGGQDTWELFF.

The gene calls are TRBV10-2 and TRBJ1-1, with 8 bases matching TRBD1. Germline loops: CDR1 WSHSY, CDR2 SAAADI. The CDR3 runs to 13 residues. Losses at the gene ends were 6 bases for V and 1 base for J; bases not matched to a gene: 1. The CDR3 sequence is CASRGTGNTEAFF. CDR3 DNA: TGCGCCAGCAGGGGGACAGGGAACACTGAAGCTTTCTTT.

The rearrangement links TRBV5-4 to TRBJ2-3; TRBD1 might be the D (5 bases). Trimming removed 2 bases from V and 5 bases from J, with 9 bases in between. The CDR3 totals 13 residues. Germline CDR1 reads SGHNT; CDR2 reads YYREEE (reference sequence). Here the CDR3 DNA reads TGTGCCAGCAGCTTTCCTCAGGGAGATACGCAGTATTTT. As protein: CASSFPQGDTQYF.